Listed below are T cell receptor beta chains from one sample, sequenced in a study of OX40 agonist ivuxolimab in advanced cancers. Profiled with immunoSEQ multiplex PCR; TCRdb holds only in-frame clones, not every one. This sample has roughly 88,000 clones, with around 87% found just once. Source: CD4+ or CD8+ T cells sorted from blood, taken in a trial of the OX40 agonist ivuxolimab. The origin of the receptors is an adult with an advanced solid tumor such as melanoma, head and neck, liver or kidney cancer. Both conserved end residues are part of each CDR3. The order of the fields is clone size, V gene, J gene, CDR3 protein. A clone size is listed for some rows: how often the clone was seen (once, few, many), or a class if it is expanded.

.	TRBV7-2	TRBJ1-1	CASSLKIQGRTEAFF
.	TRBV7-2	TRBJ2-1	CASSLAQTTGSYNEQFF
.	TRBV29-1	TRBJ2-5	CSVGQGASETQYF
.	TRBV5-1	TRBJ2-7	CASSLGLAGGPYEQYF
.	TRBV9	TRBJ2-3	CASSVGGGAPDTQYF
.	TRBV6-6	TRBJ1-2	CASSLGTDYGYTF
few	TRBV27	TRBJ1-2	CASSLQGSTGGYTF
.	TRBV11-2	TRBJ2-1	CASSPDASYNEQFF
.	TRBV5-1	TRBJ1-1	CASSLLQGSGTEAFF
.	TRBV29-1	TRBJ1-2	CSVPEAGTGRGYGYTF
once	TRBV10-3	TRBJ2-1	CAARGGSSYNEQFF
once	TRBV5-1	TRBJ2-2	CASSLAGGSNTGELFF